Below, 22 T cell receptor beta chains from the same sample are listed, as sequenced in a study of PD-1 blockade in classical Hodgkin lymphoma. This table comes from immunoSEQ multiplex PCR, and its TCRdb copy is limited to in-frame clones, with some not included. The sample shows 70,000 or so clones, over 85% of them seen only once. Stated time point: newly diagnosed, previously untreated cHL patient sample. Specimen: peripheral blood mononuclear cells (PBMCs). These receptors came from a human donor with classical Hodgkin lymphoma.

This clone was picked up one time. V and J are TRBV21-1 and TRBJ2-1; the table's TRBD1 call for D was not verified on the DNA. TRBV21-1 is a listed pseudogene. The length of the CDR3 is 16 residues. The CDR3 DNA reads as TGTGCCAGCAGTCGTACAAGGGGCCGCTCCTACAATGAGCAGTTCTTC. This translates into CASSRTRGRSYNEQFF.

CDR3 loop: CASSLLAGEQFF. The CDR3 DNA reads as TGTGCCAGCAGCCTATTAGCGGGAGAGCAGTTCTTC. The gene calls are TRBV5-6 and TRBJ2-1; 8 positions match TRBD2. Trimming at V came to 4 bases and at J to 10 bases, leaving 4 bases not matched to a gene. CDR3 length: 12 residues. Looked up from germline, CDR1 is SGHDT and CDR2 is YYEEEE.

The chain couples TRBV7-9 to TRBJ2-7, with D perhaps TRBD1 or TRBD2 (6 bases each). V shed 3 bases and J shed 2 bases, with 14 bases lying between them. This CDR3 comprises 15 residues. Germline V lookup: CDR1 SEHNR, CDR2 FQNEAQ (reference sequence). The CDR3 spells CASSLGAGQPYEQYF. CDR3 bases: TGTGCCAGCAGCTTGGGGGCGGGACAACCCTACGAGCAGTACTTC. Filled out from reference TRBV7-9 and TRBJ2-7, the complete variable domain reads DTGVSQNPRHKITKRGQNVTFRCDPISEHNRLYWYRQTLGQGPEFLTYFQNEAQLEKSRLLSDRFSAERPKGSFSTLEIQRTEQGDSAMYLCASSLGAGQPYEQYFGPGTRLTVT.

V is TRBV19 and J is TRBJ2-1; 11 bases match TRBD2. The CDR3 is 16 amino acids. The germline CDR1 and CDR2 sequences are LNHDA and SQIVND (reference sequence). J gave up 5 bases and V 4 bases, and 7 bases lay outside the gene matches. CDR3 residues: CASSTVGTSGNNEQFF. The CDR3 DNA reads as TGTGCCAGTAGTACAGTAGGGACTAGCGGCAACAATGAGCAGTTCTTC.

The chain has TRBV19 and TRBJ1-2; D is ambiguous. Trimming took off 3 bases at V and 2 bases at J, with 7 bases between the two ends. CDR1 is LNHDA, CDR2 SQIVND, per germline (reference sequence). The CDR3 consists of 13 residues. This CDR3 reads CASSIRPNYGYTF. The CDR3 DNA reads as TGTGCCAGTAGTATTCGACCGAACTATGGCTACACCTTC.

V usage is TRBV28 and J usage is TRBJ1-1; no reliable D call. V was trimmed by 4 bases and J by 1 base, leaving 10 bases between them. Germline values: CDR1 MDHEN, CDR2 SYDVKM. This CDR3 is built from 14 residues. Written as DNA, the CDR3 is TGTGCCAGCAGTTCGTGGACTACGAACACTGAAGCTTTCTTT. It is translated as CASSSWTTNTEAFF.

The chain is built from TRBV29-1 and TRBJ1-6; D is perhaps TRBD1 (5 bases). Germline-derived CDR1 and CDR2 are SQVTM and ANQGSEA. Between the trimmed V and J ends, which lost 6 bases and 7 bases, there was a span of 13 bases. The CDR3 sequence is 13 residues long. CDR3 protein: CSVKWGENSPLHF. The CDR3 region has the DNA TGCAGCGTGAAATGGGGGGAAAATTCACCCCTCCACTTT.

The rearrangement links TRBV7-2 to TRBJ2-2; 9 bases are a match to TRBD2. This CDR3 is built from 17 residues. The germline V gene has CDR1 SGHTA and CDR2 FQGNSA. V was clipped by 5 bases and J by 4 bases; unmatched bases: 11. CDR3 DNA: TGTGCCAGCAGCGCCCAGCCTAGCGGGAACCCCACCGGGGAGCTGTTTTTT. Protein: CASSAQPSGNPTGELFF.

This chain connects TRBV18 to TRBJ2-7; D unresolved. Germline V lookup: CDR1 KGHSH, CDR2 LQKENI. The V end lost 2 bases, the J end lost 4 bases, and 6 bases lay between the germline ends. The CDR3 runs 12 residues. This CDR3 is CASSPGYYEQYF. The CDR3 nucleotides are TGTGCCAGCTCACCAGGGTATTACGAGCAGTACTTC.

The chain couples TRBV7-2 to TRBJ1-5; D not certain. The ends were cut back, 5 bases at V and 7 bases at J, with 18 bases in the middle. The CDR3 length is 15 residues. CDR1 and CDR2 (germline): SGHTA, FQGNSA. The CDR3 DNA follows: TGTGCCAGCAGCCCTGCCGCAGCACTGGTCCAGCCCCAGCATTTT. The encoded protein is CASSPAAALVQPQHF.

CDR3 coding DNA: TGTGCCAGCAGAGTCGGGACAGCCTACGAGCAGTACTTC. This gives the protein CASRVGTAYEQYF. The rearrangement links TRBV2 to TRBJ2-7, with 7 nucleotides matching TRBD1. CDR1 is SNHLY and CDR2 is FYNNEI in the germline V gene. The CDR3 is 13 amino acids. With 6 bases clipped from V and 2 bases from J, the junction kept 4 bases outside the gene matches.

The rearrangement joins TRBV20-1 to TRBJ2-7; D gene uncertain. Germline values: CDR1 DFQATT, CDR2 SNEGSKA (reference sequence). V was trimmed by 3 bases and J by 4 bases, leaving 7 bases between them. The CDR3 consists of 11 residues. The CDR3 is CSARDLYEQYF. CDR3 coding DNA: TGCAGTGCTAGGGACCTATACGAGCAGTACTTC.

The DNA for the CDR3 is TGTGCCAGCAGCCCTAGACGGGGGCGGGGGTTGAATGAGCAGTTCTTC. Amino acids: CASSPRRGRGLNEQFF. The chain has TRBV11-3 and TRBJ2-1, with a weak D call TRBD2 (7 bases). V gave up 5 bases and J gave up 7 bases, with 21 bases separating them. This CDR3 region has 16 residues. The germline gives CDR1 SGHNT, CDR2 YENEEA.

This chain joins TRBV7-2 and TRBJ2-7; D tentatively reads TRBD1 or TRBD2 (5 bases each). This CDR3 has 15 residues. Trimming removed 2 bases from V and 2 bases from J, with 13 bases in between. CDR1 and CDR2 (germline): SGHTA, FQGNSA. CDR3 amino acids: CASSLIGAIAYEQYF. CDR3 coding DNA: TGTGCCAGCAGCTTAATCGGGGCGATCGCCTACGAGCAGTACTTC.

The V and J genes are TRBV28 and TRBJ2-3, with 9 bases identical to TRBD1. Per germline, CDR1 MDHEN and CDR2 SYDVKM. Trimming at V came to 3 bases and at J to 7 bases, leaving 11 bases not matched to a gene. This CDR3 contains 16 residues. The CDR3 DNA reads TGTGCCAGCAGTTTGACCGGGACAGGGACCTTTTATACGCAGTATTTT. Its protein is CASSLTGTGTFYTQYF.

Only a few counts were recorded for this clone. V gene TRBV19 combines with J gene TRBJ2-7; unclear D gene. This CDR3 is built from 14 residues. V gave up 6 bases and J gave up 4 bases, with 16 bases separating them. Per germline, CDR1 LNHDA and CDR2 SQIVND (reference sequence). The DNA for the CDR3 is TGTGCCAGTAGAGGCACAAGATCAGGATACGAGCAGTACTTC. As protein: CASRGTRSGYEQYF.

The chain has TRBV5-1 and TRBJ2-2; TRBD2 aligns across 10 bases. J lost 5 bases, V lost 3 bases, and 4 bases had no gene match. The CDR3 totals 15 residues. CDR1 and CDR2 (germline): SGHRS, YFSETQ. The CDR3 loop is CASSSLSGGTGELFF. The CDR3 region has the DNA TGCGCCAGCAGCTCCCTTAGCGGGGGGACCGGGGAGCTGTTTTTT.

The chain couples TRBV6-5 to TRBJ1-2; maybe TRBD1 (5 bases). Trimming removed 6 bases from V and 5 bases from J, with 7 bases in between. The V gene's germline CDR1 is MNHEY and CDR2 SVGAGI. This CDR3 spans 11 amino acids. This chain's CDR3 is CASSQGYGYTF. The CDR3 coding sequence is TGTGCCAGCAGCCAGGGTTATGGCTACACCTTC.

V and J are TRBV7-9 and TRBJ1-1; 8 nucleotides agree with TRBD1. CDR3 size: 13 residues. V was clipped by 3 bases and J by 4 bases; unmatched bases: 1. Germline assignment: CDR1 SEHNR and CDR2 FQNEAQ (reference sequence). The CDR3 DNA follows: TGTGCCAGCAGCTTGCAGGGGGCCACTGAAGCTTTCTTT. Translated: CASSLQGATEAFF.

The rearrangement joins TRBV7-9 to TRBJ1-2; TRBD1 agrees at 7 bases. Trimming at V came to 7 bases and at J to 7 bases, leaving 9 bases not matched to a gene. In germline, CDR1 is SEHNR, CDR2 FQNEAQ (reference sequence). There are 13 residues in the CDR3. This CDR3 is CASTPQGGFGYTF. The CDR3, as DNA: TGTGCCAGCACCCCACAAGGGGGCTTTGGCTACACCTTC.

The chain employs TRBV29-1 and TRBJ1-5; D might be TRBD1 (6 bases). Germline-derived CDR1 and CDR2 are SQVTM and ANQGSEA. Trimming took off 4 bases at V and 4 bases at J, with 8 bases between the two ends. There are 12 residues in the CDR3. CDR3 DNA: TGCAGCGTTGGAACAGGGAATCAGCCCCAGCATTTT. Translated, it gives CSVGTGNQPQHF.

The chain carries TRBV7-9 and TRBJ2-3; perhaps D is TRBD1 or TRBD2 (6 bases each). The CDR3 length is 15 residues. The germline V and J ends were trimmed by 3 bases and 5 bases, with 15 bases remaining between them. The V gene's germline CDR1 is SEHNR and CDR2 FQNEAQ (reference sequence). Here the CDR3 DNA reads TGTGCCAGCAGCTTGACCGGGGGCCGGGGAGATACGCAGTATTTT. Translating it yields CASSLTGGRGDTQYF.